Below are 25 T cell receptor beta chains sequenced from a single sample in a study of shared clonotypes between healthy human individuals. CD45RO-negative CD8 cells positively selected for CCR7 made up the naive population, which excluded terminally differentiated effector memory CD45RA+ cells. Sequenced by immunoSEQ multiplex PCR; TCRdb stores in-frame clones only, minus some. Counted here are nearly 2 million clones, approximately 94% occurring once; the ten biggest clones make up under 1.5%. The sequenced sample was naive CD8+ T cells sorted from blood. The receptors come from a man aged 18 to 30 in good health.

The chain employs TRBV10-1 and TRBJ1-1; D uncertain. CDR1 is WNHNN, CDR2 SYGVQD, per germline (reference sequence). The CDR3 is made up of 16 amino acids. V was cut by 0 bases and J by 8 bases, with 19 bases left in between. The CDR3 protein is CASSESNIEPTREAFF. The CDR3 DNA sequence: TGCGCCAGCAGTGAGTCTAATATTGAGCCGACCCGCGAAGCTTTCTTT.

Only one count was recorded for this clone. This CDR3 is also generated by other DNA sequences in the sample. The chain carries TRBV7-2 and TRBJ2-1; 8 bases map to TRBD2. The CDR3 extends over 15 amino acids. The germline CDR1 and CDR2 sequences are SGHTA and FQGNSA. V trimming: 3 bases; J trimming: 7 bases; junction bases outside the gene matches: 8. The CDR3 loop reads CASSLGLAGGNEQFF. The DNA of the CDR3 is TGTGCCAGCAGCTTGGGCCTAGCGGGCGGTAATGAGCAGTTCTTC.

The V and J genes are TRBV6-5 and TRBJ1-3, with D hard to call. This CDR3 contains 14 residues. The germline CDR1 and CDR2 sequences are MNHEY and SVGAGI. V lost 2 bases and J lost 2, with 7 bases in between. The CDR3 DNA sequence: TGTGCCAGCAGTTACCCCGATACTGGAAACACCATATATTTT. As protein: CASSYPDTGNTIYF.

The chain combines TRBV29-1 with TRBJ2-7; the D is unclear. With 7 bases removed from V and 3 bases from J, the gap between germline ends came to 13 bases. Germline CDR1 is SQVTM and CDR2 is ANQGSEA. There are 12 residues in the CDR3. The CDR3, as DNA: TGCAGCGCGAATGGGGTCGGCTACGAGCAGTACTTC. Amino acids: CSANGVGYEQYF.

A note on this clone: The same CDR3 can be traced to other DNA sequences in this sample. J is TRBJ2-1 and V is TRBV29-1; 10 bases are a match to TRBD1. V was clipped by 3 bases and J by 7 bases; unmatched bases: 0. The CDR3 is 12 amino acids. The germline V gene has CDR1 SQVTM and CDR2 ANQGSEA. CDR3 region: CSVEGQGNEQFF. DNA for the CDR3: TGCAGCGTTGAGGGACAGGGGAATGAGCAGTTCTTC.

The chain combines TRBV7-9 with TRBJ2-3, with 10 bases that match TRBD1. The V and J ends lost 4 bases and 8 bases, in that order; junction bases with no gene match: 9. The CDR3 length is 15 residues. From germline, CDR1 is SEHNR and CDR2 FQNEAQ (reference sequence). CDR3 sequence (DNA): TGTGCCAGCAGCTCAAGGACAGGGGGGCCGGCTACGCAGTATTTT. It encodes CASSSRTGGPATQYF. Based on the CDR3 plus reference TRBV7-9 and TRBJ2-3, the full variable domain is DTGVSQNPRHKITKRGQNVTFRCDPISEHNRLYWYRQTLGQGPEFLTYFQNEAQLEKSRLLSDRFSAERPKGSFSTLEIQRTEQGDSAMYLCASSSRTGGPATQYFGPGTRLTVL.

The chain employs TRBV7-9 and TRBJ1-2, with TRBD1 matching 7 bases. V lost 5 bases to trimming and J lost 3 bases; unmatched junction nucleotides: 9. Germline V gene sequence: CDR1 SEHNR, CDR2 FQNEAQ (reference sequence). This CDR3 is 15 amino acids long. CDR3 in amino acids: CASSTPGTAYYGYTF. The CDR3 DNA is TGTGCCAGCAGCACACCCGGGACAGCTTACTATGGCTACACCTTC.

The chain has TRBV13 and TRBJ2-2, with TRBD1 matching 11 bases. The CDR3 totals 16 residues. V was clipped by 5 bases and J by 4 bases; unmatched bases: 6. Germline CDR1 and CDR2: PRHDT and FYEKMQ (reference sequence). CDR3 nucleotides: TGTGCCAGCAGCGCCCTCGGGACAGGGGGCACCGGGGAGCTGTTTTTT. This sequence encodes CASSALGTGGTGELFF. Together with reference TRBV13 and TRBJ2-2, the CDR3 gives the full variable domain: AAGVIQSPRHLIKEKRETATLKCYPIPRHDTVYWYQQGPGQDPQFLISFYEKMQSDKGSIPDRFSAQQFSDYHSELNMSSLELGDSALYFCASSALGTGGTGELFFGEGSRLTVL.

The CDR3 sequence is CASPPGWIQYF. CDR3 DNA: TGTGCCAGTCCTCCCGGGTGGATCCAGTACTTC. The chain carries TRBV21-1 and TRBJ2-5; the DNA was not used to check the table's D call, TRBD2. TRBV21-1 is shown as a pseudogene. This CDR3 has 11 residues.

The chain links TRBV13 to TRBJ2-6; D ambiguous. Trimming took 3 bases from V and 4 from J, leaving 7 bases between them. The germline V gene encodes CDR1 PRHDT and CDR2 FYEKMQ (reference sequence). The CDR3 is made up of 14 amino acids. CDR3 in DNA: TGTGCCAGCAGCTTTAGTCCCGGGGCCAACGTCCTGACTTTC. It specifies CASSFSPGANVLTF.

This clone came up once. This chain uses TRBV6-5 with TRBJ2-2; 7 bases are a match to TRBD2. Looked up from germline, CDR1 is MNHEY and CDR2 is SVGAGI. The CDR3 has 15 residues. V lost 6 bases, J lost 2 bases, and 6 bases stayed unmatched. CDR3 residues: CASRSWDYNTGELFF. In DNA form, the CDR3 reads TGTGCCAGCAGATCTTGGGACTATAACACCGGGGAGCTGTTTTTT.

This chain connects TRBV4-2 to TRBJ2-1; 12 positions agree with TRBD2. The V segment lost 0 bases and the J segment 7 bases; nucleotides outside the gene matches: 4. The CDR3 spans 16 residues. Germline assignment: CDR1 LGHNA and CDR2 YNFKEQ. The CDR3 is CASSQDLAGGRNEQFF. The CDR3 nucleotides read TGTGCCAGCAGCCAAGACCTAGCGGGGGGGCGGAATGAGCAGTTCTTC.

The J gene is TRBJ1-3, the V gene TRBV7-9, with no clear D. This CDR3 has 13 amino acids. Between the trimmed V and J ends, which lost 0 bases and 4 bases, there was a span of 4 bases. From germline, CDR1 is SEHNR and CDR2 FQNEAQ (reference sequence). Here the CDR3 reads CASSLADGNTIYF. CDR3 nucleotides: TGTGCCAGCAGCTTAGCGGACGGAAACACCATATATTTT.

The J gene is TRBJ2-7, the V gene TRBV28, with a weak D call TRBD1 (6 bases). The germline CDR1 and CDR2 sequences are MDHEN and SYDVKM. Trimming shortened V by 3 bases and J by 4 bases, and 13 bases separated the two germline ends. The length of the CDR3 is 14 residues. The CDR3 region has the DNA TGTGCCAGCAGTTTGTTCGACAGGCTTTACGAGCAGTACTTC. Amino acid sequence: CASSLFDRLYEQYF.

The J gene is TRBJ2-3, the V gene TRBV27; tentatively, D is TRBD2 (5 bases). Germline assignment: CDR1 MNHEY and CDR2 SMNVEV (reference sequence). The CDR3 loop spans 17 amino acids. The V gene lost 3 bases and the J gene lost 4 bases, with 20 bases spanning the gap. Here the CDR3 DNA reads TGTGCCAGCAGTTTCGACGGGGTTTACGCTAGAGCAGATACGCAGTATTTT. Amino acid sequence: CASSFDGVYARADTQYF.

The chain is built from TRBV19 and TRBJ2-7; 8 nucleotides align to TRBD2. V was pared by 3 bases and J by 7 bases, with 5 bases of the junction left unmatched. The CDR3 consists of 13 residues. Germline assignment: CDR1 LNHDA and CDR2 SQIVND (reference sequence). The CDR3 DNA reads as TGTGCCAGTAGTATCGTTAGCGGGAATGAGCAGTACTTC. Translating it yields CASSIVSGNEQYF.

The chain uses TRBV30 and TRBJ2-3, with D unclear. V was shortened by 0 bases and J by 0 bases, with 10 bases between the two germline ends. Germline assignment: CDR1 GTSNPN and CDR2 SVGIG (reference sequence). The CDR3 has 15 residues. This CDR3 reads CAWSVWTESTDTQYF. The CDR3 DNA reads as TGTGCCTGGAGTGTATGGACGGAGAGCACAGATACGCAGTATTTT. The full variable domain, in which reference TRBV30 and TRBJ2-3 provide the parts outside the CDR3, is SQTIHQWPATLVQPVGSPLSLECTVEGTSNPNLYWYRQAAGRGLQLLFYSVGIGQISSEVPQNLSASRPQDRQFILSSKKLLLSDSGFYLCAWSVWTESTDTQYFGPGTRLTVL.

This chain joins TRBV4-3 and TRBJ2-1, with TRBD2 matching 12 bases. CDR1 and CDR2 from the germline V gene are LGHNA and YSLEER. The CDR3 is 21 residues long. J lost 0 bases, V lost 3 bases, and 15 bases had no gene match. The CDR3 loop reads CASSQGPWTSGVSSSYNEQFF. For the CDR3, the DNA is TGCGCCAGCAGCCAGGGACCATGGACTAGCGGGGTTTCCAGCTCCTACAATGAGCAGTTCTTC.

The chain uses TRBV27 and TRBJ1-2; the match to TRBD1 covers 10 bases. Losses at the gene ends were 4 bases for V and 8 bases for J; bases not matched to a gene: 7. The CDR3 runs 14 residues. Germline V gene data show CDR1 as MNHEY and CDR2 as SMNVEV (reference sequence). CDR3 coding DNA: TGTGCCAGCAGTTCCGGGACAGGGGTGTGGGGCTACACCTTC. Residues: CASSSGTGVWGYTF.

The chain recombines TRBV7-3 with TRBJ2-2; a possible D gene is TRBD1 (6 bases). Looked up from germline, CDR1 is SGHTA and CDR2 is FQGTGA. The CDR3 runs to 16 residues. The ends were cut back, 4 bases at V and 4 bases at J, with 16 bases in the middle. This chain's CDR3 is CASSSSSGVGTGELFF. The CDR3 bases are TGTGCCAGCAGCTCATCATCAGGGGTCGGCACCGGGGAGCTGTTTTTT.

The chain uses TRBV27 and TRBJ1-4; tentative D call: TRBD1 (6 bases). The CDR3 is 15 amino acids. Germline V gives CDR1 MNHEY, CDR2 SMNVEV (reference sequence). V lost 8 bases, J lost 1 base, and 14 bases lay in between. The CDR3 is CASGRGGQTNEKLFF. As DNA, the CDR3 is TGTGCCAGCGGGAGGGGGGGACAAACTAATGAAAAACTGTTTTTT. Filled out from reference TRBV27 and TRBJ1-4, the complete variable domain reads EAQVTQNPRYLITVTGKKLTVTCSQNMNHEYMSWYRQDPGLGLRQIYYSMNVEVTDKGDVPEGYKVSRKEKRNFPLILESPSPNQTSLYFCASGRGGQTNEKLFFGSGTQLSVL.

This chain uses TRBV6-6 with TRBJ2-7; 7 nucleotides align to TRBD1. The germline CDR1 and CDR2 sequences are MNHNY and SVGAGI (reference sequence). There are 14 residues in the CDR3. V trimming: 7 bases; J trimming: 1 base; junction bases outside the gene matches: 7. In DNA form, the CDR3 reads TGTGCCAGCATCCAAGGGGGCTTATCCTACGAGCAGTACTTC. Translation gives CASIQGGLSYEQYF.

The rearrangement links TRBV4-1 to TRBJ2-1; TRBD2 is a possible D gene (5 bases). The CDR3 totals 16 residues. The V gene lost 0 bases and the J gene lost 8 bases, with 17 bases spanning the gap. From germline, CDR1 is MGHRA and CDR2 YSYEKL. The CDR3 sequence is CASSQEDWVFLDEQFF. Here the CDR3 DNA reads TGCGCCAGCAGCCAAGAGGACTGGGTGTTTTTGGATGAGCAGTTCTTC.

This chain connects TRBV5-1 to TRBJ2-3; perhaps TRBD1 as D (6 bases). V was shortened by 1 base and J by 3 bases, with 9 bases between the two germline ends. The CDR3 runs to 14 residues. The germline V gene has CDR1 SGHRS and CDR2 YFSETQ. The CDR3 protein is CASSLWQGTDTQYF. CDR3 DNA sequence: TGCGCCAGCAGCTTGTGGCAGGGGACAGATACGCAGTATTTT.

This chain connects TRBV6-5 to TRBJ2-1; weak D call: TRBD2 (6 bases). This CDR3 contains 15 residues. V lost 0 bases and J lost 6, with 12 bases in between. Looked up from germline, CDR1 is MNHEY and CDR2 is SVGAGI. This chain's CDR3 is CASSYSPEGFNEQFF. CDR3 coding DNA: TGTGCCAGCAGTTACTCGCCGGAGGGGTTCAATGAGCAGTTCTTC.